The 18 T cell receptor beta chains reported below all come from one sample, sequenced in a study of T cell responses to AZD1222 COVID-19 vaccine. Sequencing was performed with immunoSEQ multiplex PCR; in TCRdb, only in-frame clones are kept and a portion is missing. The sample has roughly 130,000 clones, 88% seen once; the top ten hold around 19%. The source was peripheral blood, collected on day 0 of MenACWY control vaccination. The receptors here all came from an adult in good health.

V is TRBV2 and J is TRBJ1-5, with 8 positions matching TRBD1. Trimming cost V 3 bases and J 5 bases; bases outside gene matches: 6. The germline gives CDR1 SNHLY, CDR2 FYNNEI. The CDR3 is made up of 15 amino acids. The CDR3 is CASSEARTGHQPQHF. Written as DNA, the CDR3 is TGTGCCAGCAGTGAGGCCAGGACAGGGCATCAGCCCCAGCATTTT. The whole variable domain, remainder taken from reference TRBV2 and TRBJ1-5, is EPEVTQTPSHQVTQMGQEVILRCVPISNHLYFYWYRQILGQKVEFLVSFYNNEISEKSEIFDDQFSVERPDGSNFTLKIRSTKLEDSAMYFCASSEARTGHQPQHFGDGTRLSIL.

The V and J genes are TRBV2 and TRBJ2-2, with TRBD2 matching over 8 bases. Germline V lookup: CDR1 SNHLY, CDR2 FYNNEI. The CDR3 loop spans 15 amino acids. The trim removed 6 bases at V and 2 bases at J, leaving 5 bases unmatched. The CDR3 here is CASRVAGTNTGELFF. DNA of the CDR3: TGTGCCAGCAGGGTAGCGGGAACTAACACCGGGGAGCTGTTTTTT.

This clone was observed a few times. The chain employs TRBV2 and TRBJ2-3; maybe TRBD2 (6 bases). Per the germline V gene, CDR1 is SNHLY and CDR2 is FYNNEI. This CDR3 spans 15 amino acids. Trimming stripped 9 bases from V and 2 bases from J, with 18 bases between. CDR3 region: CARSGAGRPTDTQYF. CDR3 nucleotides: TGTGCCAGGTCCGGGGCGGGACGCCCCACAGATACGCAGTATTTT. The full variable domain, completed using reference TRBV2 and TRBJ2-3, is EPEVTQTPSHQVTQMGQEVILRCVPISNHLYFYWYRQILGQKVEFLVSFYNNEISEKSEIFDDQFSVERPDGSNFTLKIRSTKLEDSAMYFCARSGAGRPTDTQYFGPGTRLTVL.

The V gene is TRBV14, the J gene TRBJ2-1; D not resolved. V shed 2 bases and J shed 4 bases, with 6 bases lying between them. This CDR3 region has 13 residues. Germline CDR1 and CDR2: SGHDN and FVKESK. CDR3 coding DNA: TGTGCCAGCAGCCAATCTAAGTACAATGAGCAGTTCTTC. It encodes CASSQSKYNEQFF.

This clone showed up just once. The rearrangement links TRBV19 to TRBJ1-2; 8 bases are shared with TRBD1. CDR1 and CDR2 from the germline V gene are LNHDA and SQIVND (reference sequence). V dropped 11 bases and J dropped 6; count of bases not matched to a gene: 11. There are 13 residues in the CDR3. The CDR3, as DNA: TGTGCCCTCTTTTCACAGGGGGGCAATGGCTACACCTTC. It codes for CALFSQGGNGYTF.

Here the CDR3 reads CASSRGQGGYEQYF. As DNA, the CDR3 is TGTGCCAGCAGCAGGGGTCAGGGAGGCTACGAGCAGTACTTC. V and J are TRBV6-5 and TRBJ2-7, with D tentatively TRBD1 or TRBD2 (6 bases each). This CDR3 region has 14 residues. Germline V gene sequence: CDR1 MNHEY, CDR2 SVGAGI. Between the trimmed V and J ends, which lost 6 bases and 3 bases, there was a span of 15 bases.

The chain has TRBV5-1 and TRBJ2-1; tentative D call: TRBD2 (6 bases). Germline V gene data show CDR1 as SGHRS and CDR2 as YFSETQ. The CDR3 is 18 amino acids. The V gene lost 4 bases and the J gene lost 4 bases, with 24 bases spanning the gap. In DNA, the CDR3 is TGCGCCAGCAGCGGGGGGAGGACCCGCGTGCCCTTTTACAATGAGCAGTTCTTC. Its protein product is CASSGGRTRVPFYNEQFF.

This chain connects TRBV6-5 to TRBJ2-1; TRBD1 is a possible D gene (5 bases). The germline V gene has CDR1 MNHEY and CDR2 SVGAGI. V was trimmed by 4 bases and J by 3 bases, leaving 13 bases between them. The length of the CDR3 is 15 residues. DNA for the CDR3: TGTGCCAGCAGTTCAACCGCAGGGCACTACAATGAGCAGTTCTTC. It specifies CASSSTAGHYNEQFF.

The V gene is TRBV7-9, the J gene TRBJ1-4; D is possibly TRBD1 (5 bases). V lost 5 bases and J 4 bases, leaving 11 bases between the germline ends. The CDR3 runs to 14 residues. Looked up from germline, CDR1 is SEHNR and CDR2 is FQNEAQ (reference sequence). CDR3 residues: CASSPWRGNEKLFF. CDR3 DNA: TGTGCCAGCAGCCCCTGGAGGGGTAATGAAAAACTGTTTTTT.

This chain uses TRBV6-5 with TRBJ2-5, with D hard to call. V was cut by 6 bases and J by 5 bases, with 13 bases left in between. This CDR3 has 13 residues. Looked up from germline, CDR1 is MNHEY and CDR2 is SVGAGI. Here the CDR3 reads CASRSPTRETQYF. Here the CDR3 DNA reads TGTGCCAGCAGATCACCCACCAGGGAGACCCAGTACTTC.

The rearrangement joins TRBV19 to TRBJ1-5; D gene ambiguous. Per germline, CDR1 LNHDA and CDR2 SQIVND (reference sequence). V lost 5 bases, J lost 9 bases, and 17 bases lay in between. This CDR3 region has 14 residues. The CDR3 loop is CASSYTVSDPPQHF. Here the CDR3 DNA reads TGTGCCAGTAGTTATACAGTATCAGACCCGCCCCAGCATTTT.

As regards this clone: An end of the junction differs from the germline gene, which may be a read error. V is TRBV19 and J is TRBJ2-7; 9 bases line up with TRBD1. CDR1 and CDR2 from the germline V gene are LNHDA and SQIVND (reference sequence). The CDR3 consists of 15 residues. The CDR3 reads CVSSMDRGGPYEQYF. CDR3 bases: TGTGTCAGTAGTATGGACAGGGGCGGTCCCTACGAGCAGTACTTC.

The chain is built from TRBV20-1 and TRBJ1-2; D remains unclear. V was clipped by 3 bases and J by 4 bases, with 9 bases between them. Germline CDR1 reads DFQATT; CDR2 reads SNEGSKA (reference sequence). This CDR3 contains 12 residues. This CDR3 is CSASQPAYGYTF. CDR3 nucleotides: TGCAGTGCTAGTCAACCCGCCTATGGCTACACCTTC.

The V call is TRBV5-5, the J call TRBJ2-1; D remains ambiguous. Germline CDR1 and CDR2: SGHKS and YYEKEE (reference sequence). This CDR3 is built from 11 residues. Trimming left V 4 bases short and J 12 bases short, with 11 bases between. The CDR3 loop is CASSLSIGQFF. The CDR3 nucleotides are TGTGCCAGCAGCCTGTCAATCGGGCAGTTCTTC.

The chain recombines TRBV28 with TRBJ2-3; D call uncertain. Germline loops: CDR1 MDHEN, CDR2 SYDVKM. The CDR3 covers 16 residues. Trimming took off 2 bases at V and 2 bases at J, with 14 bases between the two ends. CDR3 in DNA: TGTGCCAGCAGTTTAGCGCTCCGTACTTACACAGATACGCAGTATTTT. Translation: CASSLALRTYTDTQYF.

The chain uses TRBV30 and TRBJ1-1; D might be TRBD1 (6 bases). The germline V gene encodes CDR1 GTSNPN and CDR2 SVGIG (reference sequence). The CDR3 spans 11 residues. CDR3 DNA sequence: TGTGCTCTTAACAAAGGGACAAAAGCTTTCTTT. Its translation: CALNKGTKAFF.

The chain joins TRBV29-1 to TRBJ2-7; a weak D match, TRBD1 (5 bases). The V end lost 4 bases, the J end lost 2 bases, and 18 bases lay between the germline ends. Germline V gene data show CDR1 as SQVTM and CDR2 as ANQGSEA. The CDR3 is 15 amino acids. The chain's CDR3 is CSVAVQELDTYEQYF. CDR3 bases: TGCAGCGTTGCTGTTCAGGAGCTGGACACCTACGAGCAGTACTTC.

This chain joins TRBV2 and TRBJ2-7, with 9 positions matching TRBD1. Germline CDR1 is SNHLY and CDR2 is FYNNEI. V dropped 5 bases and J dropped 3; count of bases not matched to a gene: 2. The length of the CDR3 is 13 residues. This chain's CDR3 is CASSRTGVYEQYF. The CDR3 DNA follows: TGTGCCAGCAGTAGGACAGGGGTCTACGAGCAGTACTTC.